This T cell receptor (beta chain) was profiled in a study of cytomegalovirus exposure and HLA in healthy donors. PCR primers comprised 60 Vbeta and 13 Jbeta primers. Method: immunoSEQ multiplex PCR; TCRdb's copy keeps in-frame clones and lacks some. The sample yields some 170,000 clones, 80% to 85% seen once. The germline CDR1 and CDR2 sequences are MDHEN and SYDVKM. The CDR3 loop spans 17 amino acids. V trimming: 4 bases; J trimming: 5 bases; junction bases outside the gene matches: 14. The chain is built from TRBV28 and TRBJ1-2; 9 bases fit TRBD1. This sequence was found in a girl aged 2 to 10 in good health and CMV-seropositive. The sequenced sample was PBMCs. CDR3 protein: CASSSGTGSLRGYGYTF. CDR3 nucleotides: TGTGCCAGCAGTTCCGGGACAGGGAGCCTCAGGGGATATGGCTACACCTTC.